The next 20 T cell receptor beta chains were all read from a single sample in a study of T cell clonality in common variable immunodeficiency. Sequencing was performed with immunoSEQ multiplex PCR; in TCRdb, only in-frame clones are kept and a portion is missing. In total the sample includes around 81,000 clones, none of them seen once. The sample consisted of peripheral blood mononuclear cells. Receptors originate from a person between 18 and 75 years old in good health.

This clone was recorded at least ten times. The read halts 3 residues ahead of the CDR3 end, with the missing end drawn from the germline J gene. This rearrangement joins TRBV7-8 to TRBJ1-2; TRBD1 is a possible D gene (5 bases). V was shortened by 1 base and J by 4 bases, with 10 bases between the two germline ends. CDR1 is SGHVS, CDR2 FQNEAQ, per germline. The length of the CDR3 is 14 residues. CDR3 region: CASSLDPRAYGYTF. The CDR3 DNA, read in part, is TGTGCCAGCAGCTTAGACCCCAGGGCCTATGGC.

This clone was observed many times. CDR3 region: CASSGGLAGARETQYF. The part of the CDR3 DNA that was read is TGTGCCAGCAGTGGCGGACTAGCGGGAGCGCGAGAGACC. V gene TRBV6-1 combines with J gene TRBJ2-5; 13 bases are shared with TRBD2. The read comes to an end 3 residues before the CDR3 does, leaving the germline J gene to fill in the end. V shed 4 bases and J 4 bases; nucleotides not matched to a gene: 6. This CDR3 contains 16 residues. Germline assignment: CDR1 MNHNS and CDR2 SASEGT.

Many counts were recorded for this clone. The CDR3 end falls 3 residues outside the read, so it is completed with the germline J gene. The genes are TRBV19 and TRBJ1-4; 7 bases agree with TRBD1. CDR1 and CDR2 from the germline V gene are LNHDA and SQIVND (reference sequence). V was pared by 5 bases and J by 6 bases, with 3 bases of the junction left unmatched. The CDR3 runs 13 residues. Incomplete CDR3 DNA: TGTGCCAGTAGTGTAGGGACAGATGAAAAA. Protein product: CASSVGTDEK. The complete CDR3 sequence is CASSVGTDEKLFF.

This clone was detected ten times or more. One end of the junction varies from germline; a read error may be responsible. The DNA ends 3 residues before the CDR3 does, and the rest of the CDR3 is filled in from the germline J gene. The rearrangement uses TRBV20-1 and TRBJ1-2, with D uncertain. CDR1 and CDR2 (germline): DFQATT, SNEGSKA (reference sequence). CDR3 size: 14 residues. Incomplete CDR3 DNA: TGCAGTGCTAGCCTACCGCCGGACTACTATAGC. Translated: CSASLPPDYYS. The entire CDR3 is CSASLPPDYYSYTF.

This clone came up many times. The CDR3 end lies 3 residues beyond the end of the read and is filled in from the germline J gene. The chain carries TRBV19 and TRBJ2-1, with TRBD2 matching 11 bases. Losses at the gene ends were 5 bases for V and 7 bases for J; bases not matched to a gene: 4. CDR1 is LNHDA and CDR2 is SQIVND in the germline V gene (reference sequence). CDR3 length: 14 residues. Here the CDR3 reads CASSPGLAENEQFF. Partial CDR3 DNA: TGTGCCAGTAGTCCGGGACTAGCGGAGAATGAG.

There are a few counts of this clone. CDR3 protein: CASSLPLRVRNTEAFF. The CDR3 DNA, read in part, is TGTGCCAGCAGCCTCCCCCTGCGGGTGAGGAACACTGAA. V usage is TRBV6-2 or TRBV6-3 and J usage is TRBJ1-1, with no clear D. The CDR3 end lies 3 residues beyond the end of the read and is filled in from the germline J gene. The CDR3 has 16 amino acids. The V gene lost 6 bases and the J gene lost 1 base, with 18 bases spanning the gap. Germline CDR1 reads MNHEY; CDR2 reads SVGEGT.

This clone was observed at least ten times. The sequenced fragment ends 3 residues before the CDR3 boundary, so the rest is inferred from the germline J gene. This chain uses TRBV6-2 or TRBV6-3 with TRBJ2-3, with D possibly being TRBD1 (5 bases). V lost 2 bases, J lost 3 bases, and 6 bases lay in between. CDR3 size: 13 residues. Per germline, CDR1 MNHEY and CDR2 SVGEGT. CDR3: CASSYRGTDTQYF. The CDR3 DNA, read in part, is TGTGCCAGCAGTTACAGGGGTACAGATACG.

This clone was seen more than once but under ten times. The missing CDR3 end, 3 residues past where the read stops, is filled in from the germline J gene. The V gene is TRBV11-1, the J gene TRBJ2-7; 11 bases are shared with TRBD2. The V gene's germline CDR1 is SGHAT and CDR2 FQDESV (reference sequence). The CDR3 contains 13 residues. Losses at the gene ends were 5 bases for V and 5 bases for J; bases not matched to a gene: 2. CDR3 bases read: TGTGCCAGCAGCACTAGCGGGAGAGACGAG. It yields the protein CASSTSGRDE. The entire CDR3 reads CASSTSGRDEQYF.

This clone was recorded many times. The read stops 3 residues short of the end of the CDR3; the missing end is completed from the germline J gene. The V and J genes are TRBV11-2 and TRBJ2-3; 9 bases align to TRBD2. Germline CDR1 reads SGHAT; CDR2 reads FQNNGV. The V segment lost 5 bases and the J segment 1 base; nucleotides outside the gene matches: 4. The CDR3 totals 15 residues. The part of the CDR3 DNA that was read is TGTGCCAGCAGCCCCTGGACTAGCGGCACAGATACG. This encodes CASSPWTSGTDT. The whole CDR3 region reads CASSPWTSGTDTQYF.

This clone has ten or more counts. The sequenced fragment ends 3 residues before the CDR3 boundary, so the rest is inferred from the germline J gene. The chain couples TRBV28 to TRBJ2-4; TRBD2 aligns across 11 bases. J was trimmed by 6 bases and V by 1 base; bases with no gene match: 8. The CDR3 length is 17 residues. CDR1 and CDR2 (germline): MDHEN, SYDVKM. The CDR3 is CASSLSLAGALGNIQYF. The part of the CDR3 DNA that was read is TGTGCCAGCAGTTTATCACTAGCGGGAGCTTTGGGAAACATT. Full variable domain (missing parts from reference TRBV28 and TRBJ2-4): DVKVTQSSRYLVKRTGEKVFLECVQDMDHENMFWYRQDPGLGLRLIYFSYDVKMKEKGDIPEGYSVSREKKERFSLILESASTNQTSMYLCASSLSLAGALGNIQYFGAGTRLSVL.

This clone was counted many times. The read halts 3 residues ahead of the CDR3 end, with the missing end drawn from the germline J gene. The chain employs TRBV6-2 or TRBV6-3 and TRBJ2-7, with D perhaps matching TRBD2 (5 bases). Trimming left V 6 bases short and J 5 bases short, with 17 bases between. The CDR3 totals 14 residues. The germline V gene has CDR1 MNHEY and CDR2 SVGEGT. The CDR3 DNA, read in part, is TGTGCCAGCAGCGGACTGAGGCCCATCGACGAG. Its translation is CASSGLRPIDE. The CDR3 as a whole reads CASSGLRPIDEQYF.

This clone was picked up many times. The CDR3 end is not reached by the read, which stops 3 residues before it; the germline J gene fills it in. The V gene is TRBV7-2, the J gene TRBJ2-2; D remains unclear. Trimming took 7 bases from V and 0 from J, leaving 9 bases between them. The CDR3 consists of 14 residues. The germline gives CDR1 SGHTA, CDR2 FQGNSA. The CDR3 bases that were read are TGTGCCAGCAAGGGTTACTCGAACACCGGGGAG. Translation: CASKGYSNTGE. The complete CDR3 protein is CASKGYSNTGELFF. Together with reference TRBV7-2 and TRBJ2-2, the CDR3 gives the full variable domain: GAGVSQSPSNKVTEKGKDVELRCDPISGHTALYWYRQSLGQGLEFLIYFQGNSAPDKSGLPSDRFSAERTGGSVSTLTIQRTQQEDSAVYLCASKGYSNTGELFFGEGSRLTVL.

This clone showed up many times. The read stops 3 residues short of the end of the CDR3; the missing end is completed from the germline J gene. The V call is TRBV5-4, the J call TRBJ2-3; D is possibly TRBD1 (5 bases). The germline V gene encodes CDR1 SGHNT and CDR2 YYREEE (reference sequence). V dropped 2 bases and J dropped 5 bases, with 15 bases sitting between them. This CDR3 has 15 amino acids. CDR3 DNA, as far as it was read: TGTGCCAGCAGCTTAGGGGTGGCCGTGGGAGATACG. Translation: CASSLGVAVGDT. The full CDR3 reads CASSLGVAVGDTQYF.

Many counts were recorded for this clone. Read data end 3 residues before the CDR3 end; the end is taken from the germline J gene. V gene TRBV10-3 combines with J gene TRBJ2-1; 8 bases agree with TRBD2. The CDR3 runs to 14 residues. V dropped 11 bases and J dropped 0; count of bases not matched to a gene: 6. Per the germline V gene, CDR1 is ENHRY and CDR2 is SYGVKD. The chain's CDR3 is CALRAGDSYNEQFF. The part of the CDR3 DNA that was read is TGTGCCCTAAGAGCGGGAGACTCCTACAATGAG.

This clone was counted at least ten times. The CDR3 is cut off 3 residues early in the read; its end comes from the germline J gene. The chain has TRBV19 and TRBJ2-3; TRBD2 matches at 9 bases. The CDR3 sequence is 14 residues long. CDR1 LNHDA and CDR2 SQIVND come from the germline V gene (reference sequence). J lost 5 bases, V lost 10 bases, and 10 bases had no gene match. CDR3 bases read: TGTGCCACCTCGGATAGCGGGAGAGGAGATACG. It yields the protein CATSDSGRGDT. The CDR3 in its entirety is CATSDSGRGDTQYF.

In this sample, this clone turned up many times. Read coverage stops 3 residues before the CDR3 terminus; the germline J gene supplies the remainder. The chain carries TRBV3-1 (or the pseudogene TRBV3-2) and TRBJ2-3; D might be TRBD2 (5 bases). The CDR3 has 17 amino acids. Germline CDR1 reads LGHDT; CDR2 reads YNNKEL (reference sequence). Trimming removed 0 bases at V and 0 bases at J, with 13 bases between. The sequenced CDR3 bases are TGTGCCAGCAGCCAAGATATTAGCGACTCTAGCACAGATACG. Translating gives CASSQDISDSSTDT. The whole CDR3 region reads CASSQDISDSSTDTQYF.

This clone is judged medium-sized (0.01 to 0.1%). Read data end 3 residues before the CDR3 end; the end is taken from the germline J gene. V and J are TRBV28 and TRBJ1-4, with 11 bases aligning to TRBD1. Germline-derived CDR1 and CDR2 are MDHEN and SYDVKM. V trimming: 4 bases; J trimming: 6 bases; junction bases outside the gene matches: 1. The CDR3 has 14 residues. The part of the CDR3 DNA that was read is TGTGCCAGCAGTTCGGACAGGGGGCATGAAAAA. It is translated as CASSSDRGHEK. The CDR3 in its entirety is CASSSDRGHEKLFF.

The table lists this clone with many counts. The missing CDR3 end, 3 residues past where the read stops, is filled in from the germline J gene. J is TRBJ2-5 and V is TRBV30; no clear D gene. Germline V lookup: CDR1 GTSNPN, CDR2 SVGIG (reference sequence). The CDR3 consists of 11 residues. CDR3 bases read: TGTTCTGGTTCGGGTCGGGAGACC. As protein: CSGSGRET. The whole CDR3 region reads CSGSGRETQYF.

This clone was seen repeatedly, ten times or more. Read coverage stops 3 residues before the CDR3 terminus; the germline J gene supplies the remainder. This sequence joins TRBV19 and TRBJ1-2; TRBD1 matches at 12 bases. J gave up 6 bases and V 5 bases, and 7 bases lay outside the gene matches. This CDR3 contains 15 residues. CDR1 LNHDA and CDR2 SQIVND come from the germline V gene (reference sequence). CDR3 residues: CASSPGTGGTNGYTF. The DNA read from the CDR3 is TGTGCCAGTAGTCCCGGGACAGGGGGCACGAATGGC.

This clone was found a few times. The sequence runs out 3 residues before the end of the CDR3; the remainder is reconstructed from the germline J gene. The chain combines TRBV5-1 with TRBJ1-1; TRBD1 matches 7 bases. CDR3 length: 15 residues. V gave up 4 bases and J gave up 0 bases; unmatched junction bases: 6. Germline-derived CDR1 and CDR2 are SGHRS and YFSETQ. The sequenced CDR3 bases are TGCGCCAGCAGCGCGATAACAGGGGTGAACACTGAA. Amino acids: CASSAITGVNTE. The full CDR3 protein reads CASSAITGVNTEAFF.